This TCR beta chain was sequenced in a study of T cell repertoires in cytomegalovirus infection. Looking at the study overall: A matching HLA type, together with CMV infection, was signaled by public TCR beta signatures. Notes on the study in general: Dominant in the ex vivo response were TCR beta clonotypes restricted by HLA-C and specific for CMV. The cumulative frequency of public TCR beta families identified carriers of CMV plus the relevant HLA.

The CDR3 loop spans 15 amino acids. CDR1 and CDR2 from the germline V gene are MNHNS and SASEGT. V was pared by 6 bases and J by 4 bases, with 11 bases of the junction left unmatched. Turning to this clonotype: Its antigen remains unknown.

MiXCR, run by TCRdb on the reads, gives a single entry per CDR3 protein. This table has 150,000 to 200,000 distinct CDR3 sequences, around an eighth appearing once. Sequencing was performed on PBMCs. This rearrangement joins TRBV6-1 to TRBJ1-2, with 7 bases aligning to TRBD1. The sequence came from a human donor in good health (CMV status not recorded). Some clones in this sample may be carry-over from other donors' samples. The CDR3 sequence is CASRRDRTTLYGYTF. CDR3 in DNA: TGTGCCAGCAGGAGGGACAGAACGACCCTCTATGGCTACACCTTC.